This TCR beta chain was retrieved from a study of cytomegalovirus exposure and HLA in healthy donors. The PCR made use of 60 Vbeta and 13 Jbeta primers. The table came from immunoSEQ multiplex PCR; TCRdb's copy has only in-frame clones and leaves some out. The top ten hold 3.9% of the sample, which has fewer than 70,000 clones, roughly 80% seen once. V lost 11 bases and J lost 6, with 16 bases in between. Germline CDR1 reads KGHSH; CDR2 reads LQKENI. This CDR3 has 12 amino acids. Sequencing was carried out using PBMCs. The clonotype was recovered from a woman aged 40 to 49 in good health and CMV-seronegative. The chain joins TRBV18 to TRBJ1-2; D is ambiguous. As DNA, the CDR3 is TGTGCCTCTCGGGAGGTCCTTGATGGCTACACCTTC. Its protein is CASREVLDGYTF.